This TCR beta chain was observed in a study of control samples from healthy donors and cancer patients (TCRdb year 2020). V sheds 0 bases and J sheds 7 bases, leaving 16 bases between their ends. The CDR3, from cysteine to phenylalanine, totals 16 residues. Left in the record is the CDR3 DNA by itself, 48 bases read in frame from the first base. CDR1 MNHNS and CDR2 SASEGT were looked up in the germline V gene. A single count supports this clone. This clone's antigen is unknown. Qualities for individual bases were not recorded, and no much larger clone is one base off. The protocol used for the library was the immunoSEQ multiplex PCR assay. Held by TCRdb, this immuneACCESS table contains in-frame sequences only and omits some clones. Under half of the omission traces to an unresolved V gene where checked; the cause of the rest is unknown. The sample table contains about 180,000 clones; only one count was recorded for over 85% of them. Around 1.5% of the sample is taken by the ten largest.

The sample taken for sequencing was blood. This clonotype originated in a man under 40 in good health. Recombination connected TRBV6-1 to TRBJ2-1; a tentative D call is TRBD1 (7 bases match). The CDR3 protein is CASSEALWAGGNEQFF. The nucleotides are TGTGCCAGCAGTGAAGCGTTGTGGGCAGGGGGGAATGAGCAGTTCTTC.